The text below deals with one T cell receptor (beta chain). Its antigen is unidentified. The sample originates from a study of post-analysis software for immune sequencing data. The CDR3 spans 15 residues. V lost 4 bases and J lost 3; bases outside the gene matches: 9. Germline V gene data show CDR1 as SGHRS and CDR2 as YFSETQ. Study-level results: Patients carried five TRBV segments more frequently than controls did, and TRBV5-6, TRBV5-1 and TRBV20-1 were among them. Controls significantly exceeded multiple sclerosis patients in normalized Chao1 diversity.

Unique molecular identifiers were built into the TCR beta cDNA libraries. TCRdb re-called the PCR reads through MiXCR, storing one row per CDR3 protein. The sample records some 690,000 distinct CDR3 sequences, roughly three fifths being singletons. This chain links TRBV5-1 with TRBJ2-5, with 7 bases matching TRBD2. This TCR came from a girl aged 2-10 years with multiple sclerosis. The sample was blood. The CDR3 coding sequence is TGCGCCAGCAGCCTGGGGACTATCGGAAAAGAGACCCAGTACTTC. It encodes CASSLGTIGKETQYF.